A single T cell receptor (beta chain) is shown here with its context. Its antigen is unidentified. This sample was taken from a study of blood T cells in healthy people across ages. A sample-barcoded 5' primer and a J-beta primer mix were used in a second PCR of about 7 to 12 cycles. TCRdb reanalysed the 5' RACE reads using MiXCR and keeps one entry per CDR3 protein. The sample contains approximately 670,000 distinct CDR3 sequences, 40% to 50% of which appear only once. The germline V gene has CDR1 SGHTA and CDR2 FQGNSA. V was clipped by 5 bases and J by 7 bases, with 11 bases between them. The CDR3 spans 12 residues. Study-level findings and limits: Across samples, TCR beta diversity tracked strongly with naive T cell percentage.

Sequencing used blood. The sequence came from a man older than 75 in good health. The chain combines TRBV7-2 with TRBJ1-1, with D unclear. The CDR3 reads CASSLGRVEAFF. The CDR3 DNA reads as TGTGCCAGCAGCCTAGGAAGGGTTGAAGCTTTCTTT.